This T cell receptor (beta chain) was sequenced for a study of identical twins (dated by TCRdb to about 2016). General notes on the study: TCR alpha and beta repertoires from monozygotic twins, unrelated adults of various ages and cord blood were deep-sequenced to test whether fetal clonotypes persist. To rule out contamination, the twin experiments were replicated at different times with different library preparation protocols. Summary of the overall study and its limitations: Zero-insertion analyses could be partly confounded by invariant T cells such as MAIT and iNKT, though diverse VJ usage argued against such confounding for most clonotypes. Compared with coincidental sharing between unrelated individuals, out-of-frame TCR alpha sequences shared between twins had an excess of sequences with low generation probability. In beta out-of-frame sequences, excess twin sharing was weaker, because having fewer shared sequences lowered the signal-to-noise ratio. Because the same donors could not be followed over many years, the conclusions depended on cross-sectional statistical analysis. Abundant cord blood beta clonotypes carried fewer insertions; young adult naive repertoires showed a weaker similar trend, while memory repertoires showed none. Out-of-frame TCR alpha sharing in monozygotic twins was systematically underestimated by recombination models, whereas sharing between unrelated individuals was in agreement with the recombination models.

Receptor libraries were prepared by 5' RACE. These reads were obtained on an Illumina HiSeq 2000. A universal primer binding site was introduced by template switching, and a unique molecular identifier was present in the final cDNA, enabling accurate counting of TCR cDNA molecules. Specific primers in the conserved constant-segment region were used to synthesize first-strand cDNA for the TCR alpha and beta chains. Each cDNA library was double barcoded, with a SMART-Mk sample barcode plus Illumina barcodes, to control for contamination. TruSeq adapter sequences along with Illumina sample barcodes were introduced in two successive PCR steps. Sequencing of the TCR alpha and beta cDNA libraries was done on the Illumina HiSeq platform using custom primers. In the paper's pipeline: Raw reads were processed with MiGEC to extract unique molecular identifiers, and MiXCR was used to determine CDR3 positions. Recombination models were inferred per individual with the repgenHMM and IGoR tools using an EM algorithm. Shared clonotypes were analyzed with the tcR package in R, and sharing was normalized by the product of cloneset sizes. Out-of-frame nonproductive sequences were analyzed to study raw recombination free of thymic and clonal selection effects. TCRdb redid the processing of the public reads, applying fastp at Q25 and MiXCR, and retained in-frame beta chains. Entries that share a CDR3 protein sequence are merged under the most common genes and DNA. What appears here as the V and J calls and clone size reflects TCRdb's work, not the paper's. In all, the sample holds about 660,000 distinct CDR3 sequences, and under 9% of those were seen once. Clones ranked in the top ten supply more than 0.75% of the sample.

Only healthy Caucasian donors were included. Three pairs of female monozygotic twins, all aged 18 to 29 years, made up the twin cohort. Peripheral blood mononuclear cells were the source from which RNA for the TCR libraries was isolated. In its sample, this clonotype was seen a few times. What antigen it recognizes has not been identified. The sample holds no much larger clone one base away, and base qualities are not on file. The CDR3, from cysteine to phenylalanine, totals 14 residues. Of the read, only the CDR3 DNA is kept; its 42 bases are in frame from base 1. Trimming at the junction amounts to 0 bases on V and 2 bases on J, and the germline ends lie 8 bases apart. CDR1 and CDR2, per the germline V gene, are SGHRS and YFSETQ. In addition, the sample was reused for a study of yellow fever vaccine responses in identical twins. Reported in the second study: According to the authors, in identical twins the way T cells responded to vaccination appeared partly convergent and partly personalized. In the study, vaccine-responding T cell clones were precisely tracked in identical twins.

This receptor chain uses TRBV5-1 and TRBJ2-5, with the D segment identity uncertain. The source of this sequence is a young woman in good health. The sequenced material came from PBMCs. The CDR3 region: CASSLVFGQETQYF. In nucleotides, the sequence is TGCGCCAGCAGCTTGGTTTTCGGACAAGAGACCCAGTACTTC. This CDR3, with the reference TRBV5-1 and TRBJ2-5 proteins standing in past its ends, gives the full variable domain KAGVTQTPRYLIKTRGQQVTLSCSPISGHRSVSWYQQTPGQGLQFLFEYFSETQRNKGNFPGRFSGRQFSNSRSEMNVSTLELGDSALYLCASSLVFGQETQYFGPGTRLLVL.